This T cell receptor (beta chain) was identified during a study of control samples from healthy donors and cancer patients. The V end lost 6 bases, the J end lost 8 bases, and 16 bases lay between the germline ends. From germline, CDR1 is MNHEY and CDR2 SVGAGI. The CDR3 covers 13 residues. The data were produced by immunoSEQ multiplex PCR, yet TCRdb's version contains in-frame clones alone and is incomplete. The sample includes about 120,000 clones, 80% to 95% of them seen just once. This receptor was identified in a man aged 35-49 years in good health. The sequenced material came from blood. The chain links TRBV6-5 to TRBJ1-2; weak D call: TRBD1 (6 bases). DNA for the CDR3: TGTGCCAGCAGCTCTACAGGGTTCGGCGGCTACACCTTC. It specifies CASSSTGFGGYTF.